The clone carrying this T cell receptor beta chain was recorded a few times. These data come from a study of T cell responses to AZD1222 COVID-19 vaccine. Study-wide background: Pooling was applied to second doses at about 4 or about 12 weeks.

From germline, CDR1 is LGHNA and CDR2 YSLEER. The length of the CDR3 is 16 residues. V was pared by 4 bases and J by 3 bases, with 15 bases between. Repertoires were generated with immunoSEQ multiplex PCR, while TCRdb's copy carries only in-frame clones and drops some. The sample carries approximately 70,000 clones, 75% to 85% recorded once. The chain recombines TRBV4-3 with TRBJ1-4; TRBD1 might be the D (5 bases). Here the sequenced sample was peripheral blood, taken on day 0 of AZD1222 vaccination. This clonotype originated in an adult in good health. This chain's CDR3 is CASSLLATESNEKLFF. CDR3 in DNA: TGCGCCAGCAGCCTCTTGGCGACAGAATCTAATGAAAAACTGTTTTTT.